This T cell receptor (beta chain) emerged from a study of Graves' ophthalmopathy and Graves' hyperthyroidism. General study findings and limits: In separating ophthalmopathy from stable hyperthyroidism, a 13-signature model achieved about 91% sensitivity and 75% to 84% specificity. Blood also contained most of the expanded thyroid clonotypes above 0.001 frequency.

The CDR3 consists of 9 residues. Germline V lookup: CDR1 SNHLY, CDR2 FYNNEI. V was pared by 5 bases and J by 8 bases, with 3 bases between. Each donor who had ophthalmopathy showed moderate-to-severe activity, a CAS of ≥3, a NOSPECS of ≥4, and a duration under 3 months. Amplifying from RNA transcripts, the study obtained TCR beta CDR3 regions. HTBI-primed RT-PCR formed the first round, and a multiplex PCR formed the second. TCRdb redid the calling of the multiplex PCR reads with MiXCR, one entry per CDR3 protein. Here the sample spans 650,000 to 800,000 distinct CDR3 sequences, about 41% being singletons. This clonotype was seen many times. The antigen remains undetermined.

This rearrangement joins TRBV2 to TRBJ1-1; D gene unclear. Sequenced input: peripheral blood. This clonotype was obtained from an adult man with Graves' ophthalmopathy. The CDR3 region has the DNA TGTGCCAGCAGTTACGAAGCTTTCTTT. This gives the protein CASSYEAFF.